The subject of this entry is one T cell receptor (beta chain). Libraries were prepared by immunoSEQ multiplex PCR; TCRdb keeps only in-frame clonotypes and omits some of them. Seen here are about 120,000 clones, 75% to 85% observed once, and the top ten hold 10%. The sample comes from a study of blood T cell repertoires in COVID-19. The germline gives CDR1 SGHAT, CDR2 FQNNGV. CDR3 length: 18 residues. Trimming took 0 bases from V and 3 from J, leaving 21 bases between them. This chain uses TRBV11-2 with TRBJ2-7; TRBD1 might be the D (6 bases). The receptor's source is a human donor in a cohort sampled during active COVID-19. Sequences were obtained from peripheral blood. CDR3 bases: TGTGCCAGCAGCTTAGATGTACTTCTGGGGGCGACGAACTACGAGCAGTACTTC. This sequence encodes CASSLDVLLGATNYEQYF.